A single sample gave rise to the 22 T cell receptor beta chains below, sequenced in a study of molecular identifiers for immune sequencing clone quantification. TCRdb reanalysed the PCR reads using MiXCR and keeps one entry per CDR3 protein. Among around 320,000 distinct CDR3 sequences listed, roughly 24% were seen once. Specimen: naive CD8+ T cells from blood, with Jurkat cell RNA spiked in. Subset: FACS-sorted CD8+CD4-CCR7+CD45RA+ naive T cells. The receptors originated from a human donor in good health. Some libraries in this study had Jurkat cell RNA spiked in.

CDR3 in DNA: TGTGCCAGCAGCCAAATCTTCGGGATGAACACTGAAGCTTTCTTT. Its translation: CASSQIFGMNTEAFF. This chain joins TRBV3-1 and TRBJ1-1; D not certain. V was pared by 2 bases and J by 0 bases, with 10 bases between. The CDR3 runs to 15 residues. Germline values: CDR1 LGHDT, CDR2 YNNKEL (reference sequence).

This clonotype was recorded many times. This chain uses TRBV7-9 with TRBJ2-7; D is possibly TRBD2 (5 bases). Germline CDR1 reads SEHNR; CDR2 reads FQNEAQ (reference sequence). The CDR3 totals 13 residues. V lost 1 base and J 6 bases, leaving 10 bases between the germline ends. The CDR3 region is CASSLVLAGEQYF. The CDR3 DNA reads as TGTGCCAGCAGCTTAGTGCTAGCTGGCGAGCAGTACTTC. The whole variable domain, filled in from reference TRBV7-9 and TRBJ2-7, reads DTGVSQNPRHKITKRGQNVTFRCDPISEHNRLYWYRQTLGQGPEFLTYFQNEAQLEKSRLLSDRFSAERPKGSFSTLEIQRTEQGDSAMYLCASSLVLAGEQYFGPGTRLTVT.

This clonotype appeared many times. The chain is built from TRBV29-1 and TRBJ2-2; D is unclear. The CDR3 covers 13 residues. Germline V gene lookup returns CDR1 SQVTM and CDR2 ANQGSEA. Trimming stripped 5 bases from V and 4 bases from J, with 11 bases between. The chain's CDR3 is CSVRTASTGELFF. For the CDR3, the DNA is TGCAGCGTTCGGACGGCGAGCACCGGGGAGCTGTTTTTT.

As DNA, the CDR3 is TGCGCCAGCAGCCAAGAGCCGCCCGGACTAGCTTACAATGAGCAGTTCTTC. It is translated as CASSQEPPGLAYNEQFF. The chain is built from TRBV4-1 and TRBJ2-1; 8 nucleotides line up with TRBD2. V shed 0 bases and J 4 bases; nucleotides not matched to a gene: 8. Germline V gene data show CDR1 as MGHRA and CDR2 as YSYEKL. The CDR3 contains 17 residues.

A remark on this clonotype: Sequence at one end of the junction differs from germline and may be a read error. The chain combines TRBV6-5 with TRBJ2-5; D not resolved. Per the germline V gene, CDR1 is MNHEY and CDR2 is SVGAGI. The CDR3 length is 11 residues. The CDR3 is CASSYGRDPVF. For the CDR3, the DNA is TGTGCCAGCAGTTACGGACGAGACCCAGTATTC.

The genes are TRBV2 and TRBJ2-3; D may match TRBD1 or TRBD2 (6 bases each). V dropped 4 bases and J dropped 2 bases, with 19 bases sitting between them. CDR3 length equals 17 residues. Germline V gene sequence: CDR1 SNHLY, CDR2 FYNNEI. The CDR3 region is CASSVSVADRYTDTQYF. The DNA of the CDR3 is TGTGCCAGCAGTGTCTCCGTAGCGGACAGATACACAGATACGCAGTATTTT. The complete variable domain, with remaining parts taken from reference TRBV2 and TRBJ2-3, reads EPEVTQTPSHQVTQMGQEVILRCVPISNHLYFYWYRQILGQKVEFLVSFYNNEISEKSEIFDDQFSVERPDGSNFTLKIRSTKLEDSAMYFCASSVSVADRYTDTQYFGPGTRLTVL.

A note on this clonotype: A much larger clonotype is one base distant, so this may be a read error. The CDR3 region is CASGDSSYGQYF. The CDR3 nucleotides read TGTGCCAGCGGGGACAGCTCCTACGGGCAGTACTTC. The J gene is TRBJ2-7, the V gene TRBV6-2 or TRBV6-3, with 7 positions matching TRBD1. Germline V lookup: CDR1 MNHEY, CDR2 SVGEGT. The CDR3 is 12 residues long.

This clonotype was seen a few times. The chain uses TRBV14 and TRBJ2-3; D is unresolved. The CDR3 runs 13 residues. Trimming removed 4 bases from V and 5 bases from J, with 10 bases in between. Germline lookup yields CDR1 SGHDN and CDR2 FVKESK. The CDR3: CASSPNWGDTQYF. CDR3 nucleotides: TGTGCCAGCAGCCCTAATTGGGGAGATACGCAGTATTTT.

The CDR3 here is CASSPQGPYSNQPQHF. CDR3 DNA: TGTGCCAGCAGTCCTCAGGGGCCGTATAGCAATCAGCCCCAGCATTTT. The chain combines TRBV6-2 or TRBV6-3 with TRBJ1-5; D is possibly TRBD1 (6 bases). The germline CDR1 and CDR2 sequences are MNHEY and SVGEGT. This CDR3 spans 16 amino acids. Trimming stripped 5 bases from V and 0 bases from J, with 14 bases between.

This clonotype has only a few counts. The chain recombines TRBV7-6 with TRBJ2-7, with 7 bases identical to TRBD2. V was pared by 5 bases and J by 6 bases, with 10 bases of the junction left unmatched. Germline-derived CDR1 and CDR2 are SGHVS and FNYEAQ. This CDR3 has 14 amino acids. The CDR3 DNA follows: TGTGCCAGCAGCCCCTTGAAGGGAGGGCTCGAGCAGTACTTC. Amino acid sequence: CASSPLKGGLEQYF.

The rearrangement joins TRBV2 to TRBJ1-2, with D maybe TRBD1 (6 bases). V dropped 2 bases and J dropped 0 bases, with 10 bases sitting between them. The CDR3 consists of 15 residues. In germline, CDR1 is SNHLY, CDR2 FYNNEI. The CDR3: CASSERTDPNYGYTF. The CDR3 nucleotides read TGTGCCAGCAGTGAAAGGACAGATCCTAACTATGGCTACACCTTC.

The rearrangement joins TRBV7-8 to TRBJ2-5, with a possible D match to TRBD2 (7 bases). The CDR3 spans 16 residues. Germline CDR1 is SGHVS and CDR2 is FQNEAQ. Trimming removed 0 bases from V and 4 bases from J, with 15 bases in between. CDR3 residues: CASSLAGGAPLETQYF. In DNA, the CDR3 is TGTGCCAGCAGCTTAGCGGGGGGGGCCCCCCTAGAGACCCAGTACTTC.

The chain employs TRBV29-1 and TRBJ2-1, with TRBD2 matching 12 bases. The CDR3 is made up of 15 amino acids. The germline V gene has CDR1 SQVTM and CDR2 ANQGSEA. With V trimmed by 7 bases and J by 1 base, 5 bases remained unmatched. CDR3 sequence reads: CSGRTSGASYNEQFF. CDR3 in DNA: TGCAGCGGCCGGACTAGCGGGGCTTCCTACAATGAGCAGTTCTTC.

The J gene is TRBJ2-3, the V gene TRBV15; D uncertain. CDR1 and CDR2 (germline): LNHNV, YYDKDF (reference sequence). The CDR3 extends over 12 amino acids. V lost 0 bases and J 5 bases, leaving 3 bases between the germline ends. The CDR3 sequence is CATSRDRDTQYF. CDR3 DNA sequence: TGTGCCACCAGCAGAGATAGAGATACGCAGTATTTT.

The chain uses TRBV6-2 or TRBV6-3 and TRBJ1-5, with TRBD1 as a possible D gene (6 bases). Per germline, CDR1 MNHEY and CDR2 SVGEGT. The V end lost 2 bases, the J end lost 5 bases, and 10 bases lay between the germline ends. The CDR3 covers 14 residues. CDR3 loop: CASSYLDRDQPQHF. DNA of the CDR3: TGTGCCAGCAGTTACCTGGACAGAGATCAGCCCCAGCATTTT.

This clonotype was seen a few times. The V gene is TRBV28, the J gene TRBJ2-7, with D perhaps TRBD2 (6 bases). CDR1 and CDR2 (germline): MDHEN, SYDVKM. The ends were cut back, 4 bases at V and 5 bases at J, with 21 bases in the middle. The CDR3 loop spans 16 amino acids. CDR3 amino acids: CASSSSPYGTPHEQYF. The DNA for the CDR3 is TGTGCCAGCAGTTCATCTCCCTATGGGACTCCTCACGAGCAGTACTTC.

The table lists this clonotype with many counts. The V and J genes are TRBV29-1 and TRBJ2-5; TRBD2 might be the D (5 bases). CDR1 and CDR2 (germline): SQVTM, ANQGSEA. V lost 1 base and J lost 5, with 14 bases in between. CDR3 length equals 14 residues. CDR3: CSVEGENGMETQYF. In DNA, the CDR3 is TGCAGCGTTGAAGGGGAGAATGGTATGGAGACCCAGTACTTC.

On this clonotype itself: An end of the junction differs from the germline gene, which may be a read error. The chain's CDR3 is CARSQDLPSGSEQYF. DNA of the CDR3: TGTGCCCGCAGCCAAGATCTTCCTAGCGGGAGTGAGCAGTACTTC. This chain uses TRBV4-2 with TRBJ2-7; 10 bases fit TRBD2. The CDR3 spans 15 residues. Germline CDR1 is LGHNA and CDR2 is YNFKEQ.

This clonotype was observed at least ten times. V usage is TRBV27 and J usage is TRBJ1-5; D call uncertain. The CDR3 is made up of 14 amino acids. The V and J ends lost 3 bases and 6 bases respectively, with 12 bases between them. The germline V gene has CDR1 MNHEY and CDR2 SMNVEV (reference sequence). CDR3 sequence reads: CASSFHGNSQPQHF. CDR3 coding DNA: TGTGCCAGCAGTTTCCACGGAAACAGTCAGCCCCAGCATTTT.

This clonotype came up a few times. This likely comes from a read error, as the CDR3 has no conserved phenylalanine or tryptophan at its end. The limits of the CDR3 on the DNA are not certain, so only TCRdb's listed CDR3 is given. This rearrangement joins TRBV5-6 to TRBJ2-7; the table's D gene call, TRBD1, was not cross checked with the DNA. Ends included, the CDR3 has 9 residues. Germline CDR1 reads SGHDT; CDR2 reads YYEEEE. The CDR3 is CASSLESPL.

The gene calls are TRBV18 and TRBJ1-2; no clear D gene. Germline CDR1 reads KGHSH; CDR2 reads LQKENI. V was shortened by 5 bases and J by 4 bases, with 11 bases between the two germline ends. This CDR3 region has 13 residues. CDR3 DNA sequence: TGTGCCAGCTCATCCGACGTGGGCTATGGCTACACCTTC. Translated, it gives CASSSDVGYGYTF.

The chain employs TRBV3-1 and TRBJ1-1, with 8 bases aligning to TRBD1. Germline V CDR1 and CDR2: LGHDT, YNNKEL (reference sequence). The CDR3 consists of 15 residues. J was trimmed by 0 bases and V by 5 bases; bases with no gene match: 5. CDR3 sequence (DNA): TGTGCCAGCAGCTCACACAGGGGGATGAACACTGAAGCTTTCTTT. Translating it yields CASSSHRGMNTEAFF.